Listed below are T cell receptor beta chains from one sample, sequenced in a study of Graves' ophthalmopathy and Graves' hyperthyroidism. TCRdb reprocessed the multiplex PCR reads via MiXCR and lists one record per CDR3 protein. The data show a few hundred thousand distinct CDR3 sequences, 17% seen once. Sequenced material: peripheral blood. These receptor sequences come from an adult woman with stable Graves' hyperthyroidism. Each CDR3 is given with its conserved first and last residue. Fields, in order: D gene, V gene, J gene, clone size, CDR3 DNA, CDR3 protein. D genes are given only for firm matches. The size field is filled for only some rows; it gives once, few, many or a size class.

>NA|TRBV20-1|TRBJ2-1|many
TGCAGTGCTACTCTAGGGTCTCCAGGGGCCAATGAGCAGTTCTTC
CSATLGSPGANEQFF
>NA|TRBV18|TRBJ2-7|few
TGTGCCAGCTCACCAAGCATCGGGGTCTCCTACGAGCAGTACTTC
CASSPSIGVSYEQYF
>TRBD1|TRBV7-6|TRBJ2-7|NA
TGTGCCAGCAGCTCTTTAGGACAGGGCACCTACGAGCAGTACTTC
CASSSLGQGTYEQYF
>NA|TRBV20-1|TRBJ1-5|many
TGCAGTGTGTTGACGGTAGGCAATCAGCCCCAGCATTTT
CSVLTVGNQPQHF
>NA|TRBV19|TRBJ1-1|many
TGTGCCAGTCGAAACCGGGACTTAGGTGAAGCTTTCTTT
CASRNRDLGEAFF
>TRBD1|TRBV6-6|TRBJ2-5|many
TGTGCCAGCAGTTACCCCCTCGGGACAGGGGGTCAAGAGACCCAGTACTTC
CASSYPLGTGGQETQYF
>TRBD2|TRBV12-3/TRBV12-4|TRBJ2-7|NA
TGTGCCAGCAGTCCCACTGGGGCGGGAGCCTTGGGCGAGCAGTACTTC
CASSPTGAGALGEQYF
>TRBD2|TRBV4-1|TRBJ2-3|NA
TGCGCCAGCAGCCAAGAGCGGACTAGCGGGTGGAGGATAGATACGCAGTATTTT
CASSQERTSGWRIDTQYF
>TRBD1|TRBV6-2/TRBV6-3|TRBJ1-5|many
TGTGCCAGCGGCCAGTGGGACAGATATCAGCCCCAGCATTTT
CASGQWDRYQPQHF
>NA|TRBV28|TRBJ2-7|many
TGTGCCAGCAGTTACCCCTCCGCTAGGGAAACCGAGCAGTACTTC
CASSYPSARETEQYF
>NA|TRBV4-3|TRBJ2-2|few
TGCGCCAGCAGCCAGTTACGGGGCGCTTCCGGGGAGCTGTTTTTT
CASSQLRGASGELFF
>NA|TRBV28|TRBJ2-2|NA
TGTGCCAGCGACCAGGAGGGGGATAACACCGGGGAGCTGTTTTTT
CASDQEGDNTGELFF
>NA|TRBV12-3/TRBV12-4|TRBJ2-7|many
TGTGCCAGCAGTCGAATGGAGGGCCCGTCTTACGAGCAGTACTTC
CASSRMEGPSYEQYF
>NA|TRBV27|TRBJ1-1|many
TGTGCCAGCAGTGGGGGCCCGAACACTGAAGCTTTCTTT
CASSGGPNTEAFF
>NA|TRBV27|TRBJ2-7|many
TGTGCCAGCAGTTCCCTAGGGACTTCTCCTAGCTACGAGCAGTACTTC
CASSSLGTSPSYEQYF
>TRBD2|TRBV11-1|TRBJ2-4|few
TGTGCCAGCAGCTTTTTTCTGGTAGCTAGCGGGCCCCTAGCCAAAAACATTCAGTACTTC
CASSFFLVASGPLAKNIQYF
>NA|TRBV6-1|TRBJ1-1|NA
TGTGCCAGCAGTGAAAGCAGGGGTACTGAAGCTTTCTTT
CASSESRGTEAFF
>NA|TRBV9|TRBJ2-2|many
TGTGCCAGCAGCGAACAGCAAACGGAGCTGTTTTTT
CASSEQQTELFF
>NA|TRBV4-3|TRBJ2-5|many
TGCGCCAGCAGCCAAGAAAGGGCGGAGACCCAGTACTTC
CASSQERAETQYF
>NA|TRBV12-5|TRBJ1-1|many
TGTGCTAGTGGGGATAGAGTGGGTGAAGCTTTCTTT
CASGDRVGEAFF
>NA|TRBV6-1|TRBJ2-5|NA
TGTGCCAGCAGGAAGACGGGTTTAAGCGCCCAGTACTTC
CASRKTGLSAQYF
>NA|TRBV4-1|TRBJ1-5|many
TGCGCCAGCAGCCAAGGGGGTGTTCGTGTTCAGCCCCAGCATTTT
CASSQGGVRVQPQHF
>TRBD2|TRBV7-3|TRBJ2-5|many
TGTGCCAGCAGCCCTCTAGCGGGATGGGAGACCCAGTACTTC
CASSPLAGWETQYF
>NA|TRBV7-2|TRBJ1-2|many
TGTGCCAGCAGCCCGAGACAGCGCCTCTATGGCTACACCTTC
CASSPRQRLYGYTF
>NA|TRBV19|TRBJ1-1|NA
TGTGCCAGTAGTATCGTGGCAGGGGATCGGGCTTTCTTT
CASSIVAGDRAFF
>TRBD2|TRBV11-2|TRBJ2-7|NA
TGTGCCAGCAGCCCAGGGACTAGCGGGGGCTACGAGCAGTACTTC
CASSPGTSGGYEQYF
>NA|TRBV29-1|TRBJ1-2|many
TGCAGCGTTGGGGCCTTACAGAACTATGGCTACACCTTC
CSVGALQNYGYTF
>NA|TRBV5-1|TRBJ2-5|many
TGCGCCAGCAGCTTGGTTTCCAGAAAAGAAGAGACCCAGTACTTC
CASSLVSRKEETQYF
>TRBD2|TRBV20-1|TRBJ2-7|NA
TGCAGTGCTGTGACTAGCGGGTCCTACGAGCAGTACTTC
CSAVTSGSYEQYF
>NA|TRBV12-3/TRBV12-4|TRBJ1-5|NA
TGTGCCAGCAGTCCAACTTCCCAAGGCCCTAATCAGCCCCAGCATTTT
CASSPTSQGPNQPQHF
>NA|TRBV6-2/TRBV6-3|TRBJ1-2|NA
TGTGCCAGCAGTTTGCCGAGTAACTATGGCTACACCTTC
CASSLPSNYGYTF
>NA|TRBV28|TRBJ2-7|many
TGTGCCACGGAGTCCTACGAGCAGTACTTC
CATESYEQYF
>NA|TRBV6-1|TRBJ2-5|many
TGTGCCAGCATCCCACGAGGGTTTGGAGACAGTCTGACCCAGTACTTC
CASIPRGFGDSLTQYF
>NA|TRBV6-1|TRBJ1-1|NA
TGTGCCAGCAGGTCCCGACGGGGTACCATGAACACTGAAGCTTTCTTT
CASRSRRGTMNTEAFF
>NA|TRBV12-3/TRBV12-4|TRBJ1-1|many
TGTGCCAGCAGAGGTGGGGGGAACACTGAAGCTTTCTTT
CASRGGGNTEAFF
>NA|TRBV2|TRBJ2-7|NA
TGTGCCAGCGAGACAGACGGTCCCTACGAGCAGTACTTC
CASETDGPYEQYF
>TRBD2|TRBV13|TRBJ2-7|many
TGTGCCAGCAGCTTACGAACTAGCGGGAGTTTGTACGAGCAGTACTTC
CASSLRTSGSLYEQYF
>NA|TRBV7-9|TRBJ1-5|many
TGTGCCAGCAGCCAGGGCCCCGTTAGCAATCAGCCCCAGCATTTT
CASSQGPVSNQPQHF
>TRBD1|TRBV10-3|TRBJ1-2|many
TGTGCCATCAGTTTAAGGGGGACAGGCTATGGCTACACCTTC
CAISLRGTGYGYTF
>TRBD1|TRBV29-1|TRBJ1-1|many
TGCAGCGTTGTGGACAGGGGCTTGATGAACACTGAAGCTTTCTTT
CSVVDRGLMNTEAFF